This T cell receptor beta chain emerged from a study of cytomegalovirus exposure and HLA in healthy donors. Notes on the study in general: It was reportedly the case that the classifier diagnosed cytomegalovirus status with high specificity and sensitivity. A later analysis showed that HLA-associated TCR beta chains had undergone more clonal expansion than equally common others.

The length of the CDR3 is 16 residues. The V gene end was trimmed by 0 bases and the J gene end by 5 bases; junction bases not matched to a gene: 2. The germline V gene has CDR1 SGHTA and CDR2 FQGNSA. The PCR was carried out with 60 Vbeta primers and 13 Jbeta primers. Method: immunoSEQ multiplex PCR; TCRdb's copy keeps in-frame clones and lacks some. The sample has 120,000 or so clones; more than 65% are singletons. Only one count was recorded for this clone. Its antigen remains unknown. The receptor was derived from a man aged 18 to 30 in good health and CMV-seropositive. The specimen was PBMCs. The V call is TRBV7-2, the J call TRBJ2-1; TRBD2 matches 12 bases. CDR3 DNA: TGTGCCAGCAGCTTAGCCCTAGCGGGGGGGAACAATGAGCAGTTCTTC. It encodes CASSLALAGGNNEQFF.